The clone carrying this TCR beta chain has a single count. The antigen remains undetermined. The assay was immunoSEQ multiplex PCR, and TCRdb's table has in-frame clones only and misses some. The table has around 2,000,000 clones, about 95% seen once. Naive CD8 populations comprised CD45RO-negative cells positively selected for CCR7, excluding terminally differentiated effector memory CD45RA+ cells. The healthy adult donors were HIV-negative and reported no recent acute infections or vaccinations. These data belong to a study of shared clonotypes between healthy human individuals. The CDR3 loop spans 14 amino acids. With V trimmed by 2 bases and J by 3 bases, 2 bases remained unmatched. The germline CDR1 and CDR2 sequences are SNHLY and FYNNEI. General study results and limits: What limited the represented genetic and exposure-history diversity was the small number of donors. In contrast to clonotypes shared by all four donors, non-shared clonotypes had lower generation probabilities.

This chain links TRBV2 with TRBJ2-3, with TRBD1 identical over 7 bases. The specimen was naive CD8+ T cells sorted from blood. The TCR comes from a man between 18 and 29 years old in good health. The CDR3 spells CASSENRGTDTQYF. The CDR3 DNA sequence: TGTGCCAGCAGTGAAAACAGGGGAACAGATACGCAGTATTTT.